This TCR beta chain is drawn from a study of T-cell reconstitution after alpha-beta-depleted transplantation in children. Ten or more counts support this clonotype. The CDR3 totals 13 residues. Germline loops: CDR1 SGHDT, CDR2 YYEEEE. Trimming removed 0 bases at V and 5 bases at J, with 6 bases between. Unique molecular identifiers tagged the TCRbeta library. TCRdb recomputed calls from the PCR reads with MiXCR, one row per CDR3 protein. This table holds hundreds of thousands of distinct CDR3 sequences, roughly 17% found once. The chain has TRBV5-6 and TRBJ2-1; D is unclear. Sequenced material: PBMCs from the stem cell graft donor, taken from the stem cell graft. The TCR comes from a human donor who donated a stem cell graft to a child with acute myeloid leukemia. CDR3 DNA: TGTGCCAGCAGCTTGGGGCAGCACAATGAGCAGTTCTTC. Its protein product is CASSLGQHNEQFF.